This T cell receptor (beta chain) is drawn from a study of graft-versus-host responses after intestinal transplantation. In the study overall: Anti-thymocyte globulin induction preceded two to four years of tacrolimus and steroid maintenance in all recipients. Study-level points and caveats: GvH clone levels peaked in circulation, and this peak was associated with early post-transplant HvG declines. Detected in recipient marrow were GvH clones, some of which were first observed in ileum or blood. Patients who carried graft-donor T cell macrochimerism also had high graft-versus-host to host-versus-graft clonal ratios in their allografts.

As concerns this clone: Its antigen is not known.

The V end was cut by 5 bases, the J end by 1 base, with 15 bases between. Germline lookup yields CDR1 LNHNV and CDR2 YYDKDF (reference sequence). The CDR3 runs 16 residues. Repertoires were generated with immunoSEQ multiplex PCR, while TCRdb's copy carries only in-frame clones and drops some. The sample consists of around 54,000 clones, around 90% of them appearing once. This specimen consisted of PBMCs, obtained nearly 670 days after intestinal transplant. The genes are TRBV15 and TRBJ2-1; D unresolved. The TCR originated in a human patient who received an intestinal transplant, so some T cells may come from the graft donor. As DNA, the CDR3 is TGTGCCACCAGCCACTCCGGAGCTCCTTCCTACAATGAGCAGTTCTTC. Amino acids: CATSHSGAPSYNEQFF.